This T cell receptor beta chain was profiled in a study of early T cells in non-severe SARS-CoV-2 infection. Study results and limitations: VDJdb-based annotation leaned toward anti-spike CD8 responses and missed private and CD4 specificities.

Molecules of cDNA were individually given unique molecular identifiers that were attached to them. TCRdb reprocessed the 5' RACE reads via MiXCR and lists one record per CDR3 protein. The data show 55,000 to 70,000 distinct CDR3 sequences, 10% seen once. V lost 8 bases, J lost 4 bases, and 14 bases lay in between. CDR3 length equals 14 residues. CDR1 is MNHEY and CDR2 is SVGEGT in the germline V gene. As regards this clonotype: Its antigen is as yet unknown.

The chain employs TRBV6-2 or TRBV6-3 and TRBJ1-4, with D uncertain. The clonotype was recovered from an adult who was a healthcare worker with PCR-confirmed SARS-CoV-2 infection or an uninfected control (not recorded which). The source material was whole blood. Here the CDR3 reads CASAPRTHNEKLFF. CDR3 sequence (DNA): TGTGCCAGCGCCCCCCGGACTCATAATGAAAAACTGTTTTTT.